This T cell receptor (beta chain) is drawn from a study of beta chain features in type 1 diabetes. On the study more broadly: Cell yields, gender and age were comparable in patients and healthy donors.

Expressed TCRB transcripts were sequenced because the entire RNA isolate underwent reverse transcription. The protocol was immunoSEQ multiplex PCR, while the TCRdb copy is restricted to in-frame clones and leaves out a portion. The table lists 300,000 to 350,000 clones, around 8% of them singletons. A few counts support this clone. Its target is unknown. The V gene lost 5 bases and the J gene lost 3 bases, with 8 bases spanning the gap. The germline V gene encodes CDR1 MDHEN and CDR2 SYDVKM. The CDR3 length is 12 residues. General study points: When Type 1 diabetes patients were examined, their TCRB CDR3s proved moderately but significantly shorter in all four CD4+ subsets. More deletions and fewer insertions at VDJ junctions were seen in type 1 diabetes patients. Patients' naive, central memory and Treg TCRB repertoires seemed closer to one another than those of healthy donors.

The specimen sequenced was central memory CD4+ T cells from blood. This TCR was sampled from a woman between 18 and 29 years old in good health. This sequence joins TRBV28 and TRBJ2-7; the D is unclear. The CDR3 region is CASSDAFYEQYF. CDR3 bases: TGTGCCAGCAGTGACGCTTTCTACGAGCAGTACTTC.